This T cell receptor beta chain was observed in a study of T cell repertoires in cytomegalovirus infection. Whole-study context: HLA-B-restricted CMV epitopes that are well studied, plus recently identified HLA-C-restricted ones, were used by the study. Public TCR beta signatures were indicative of both CMV infection and a matching HLA type. Points from the study as a whole: CMV-specific HLA-C-restricted TCR beta clonotypes dominated the ex vivo response. Summed frequency of shared TCR beta families picked out CMV carriers who also had the relevant HLA.

TCRdb re-analysed the reads in MiXCR, keeping a single row per CDR3 protein. The sample lists under 350,000 distinct CDR3 sequences, roughly 21% occurring once. This CDR3 spans 15 amino acids. The germline V gene has CDR1 SGHAT and CDR2 FQNNGV. V shed 5 bases and J 2 bases; nucleotides not matched to a gene: 9. The sample holds many counts of this clonotype. Its antigen is still unknown. The gene calls are TRBV11-2 and TRBJ2-7, with TRBD1 identical over 7 bases. The receptor's source is a human donor in good health (CMV status not recorded). Some clones in this sample may be carry-over from other donors' samples. The material sequenced was cultured PBMCs, taken from culture after CMV antigen stimulation. CDR3 DNA: TGTGCCAGCAGCCCCAGGGGGTCCGGACCCTACGAGCAGTACTTC. This encodes CASSPRGSGPYEQYF.